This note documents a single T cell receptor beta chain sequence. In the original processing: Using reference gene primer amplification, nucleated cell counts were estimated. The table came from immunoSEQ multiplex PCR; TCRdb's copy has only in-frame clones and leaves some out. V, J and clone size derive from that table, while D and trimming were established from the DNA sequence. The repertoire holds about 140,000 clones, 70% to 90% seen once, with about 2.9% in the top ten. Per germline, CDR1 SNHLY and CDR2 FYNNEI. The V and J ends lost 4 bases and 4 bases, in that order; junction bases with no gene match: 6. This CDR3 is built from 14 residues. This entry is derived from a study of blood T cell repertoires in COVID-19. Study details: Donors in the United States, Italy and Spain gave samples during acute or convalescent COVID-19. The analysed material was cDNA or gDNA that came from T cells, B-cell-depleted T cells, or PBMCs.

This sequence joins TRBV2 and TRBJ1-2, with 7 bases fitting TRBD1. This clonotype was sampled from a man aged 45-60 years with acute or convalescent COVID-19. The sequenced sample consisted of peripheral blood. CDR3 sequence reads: CASSVGAGGYGYTF. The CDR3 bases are TGTGCCAGCAGTGTGGGTGCAGGGGGCTATGGCTACACCTTC.